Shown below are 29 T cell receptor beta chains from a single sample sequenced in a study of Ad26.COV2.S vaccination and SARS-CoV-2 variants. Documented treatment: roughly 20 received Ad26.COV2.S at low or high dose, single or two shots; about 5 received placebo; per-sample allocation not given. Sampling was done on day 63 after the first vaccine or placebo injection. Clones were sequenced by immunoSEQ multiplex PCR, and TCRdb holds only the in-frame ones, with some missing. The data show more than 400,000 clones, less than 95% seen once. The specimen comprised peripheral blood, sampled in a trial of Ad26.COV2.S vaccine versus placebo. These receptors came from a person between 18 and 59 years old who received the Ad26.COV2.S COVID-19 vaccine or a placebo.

The DNA of the CDR3 is TGTGCCAGCAGCTTGGTTATGGGGTCAGCCTACGAGCAGTACTTC. Its protein product is CASSLVMGSAYEQYF. The genes are TRBV5-5 and TRBJ2-7; D is unresolved. The CDR3 spans 15 residues. V lost 0 bases, J lost 2 bases, and 12 bases lay in between. Germline lookup yields CDR1 SGHKS and CDR2 YYEKEE (reference sequence).

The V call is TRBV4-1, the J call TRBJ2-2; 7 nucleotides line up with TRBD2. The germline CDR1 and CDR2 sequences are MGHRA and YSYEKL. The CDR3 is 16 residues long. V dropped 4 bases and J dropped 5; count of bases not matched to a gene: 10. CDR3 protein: CASSPVAGVGTGELFF. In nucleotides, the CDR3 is TGCGCCAGCAGCCCTGTGGCGGGAGTGGGAACCGGGGAGCTGTTTTTT.

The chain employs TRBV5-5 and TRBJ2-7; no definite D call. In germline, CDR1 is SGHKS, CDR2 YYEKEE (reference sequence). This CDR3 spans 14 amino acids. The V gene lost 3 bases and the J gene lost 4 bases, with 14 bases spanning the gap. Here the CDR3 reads CASSYEVGRYEQYF. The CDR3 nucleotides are TGTGCCAGCAGCTACGAAGTCGGACGTTACGAGCAGTACTTC.

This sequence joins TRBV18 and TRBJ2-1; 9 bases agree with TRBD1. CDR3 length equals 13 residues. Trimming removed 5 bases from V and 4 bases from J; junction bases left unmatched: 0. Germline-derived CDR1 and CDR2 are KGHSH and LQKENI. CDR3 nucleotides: TGTGCCAGCTCAGGACAGGGGTACAATGAGCAGTTCTTC. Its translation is CASSGQGYNEQFF. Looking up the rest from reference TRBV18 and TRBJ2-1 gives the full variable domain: NAGVMQNPRHLVRRRGQEARLRCSPMKGHSHVYWYRQLPEEGLKFMVYLQKENIIDESGMPKERFSAEFPKEGPSILRIQQVVRGDSAAYFCASSGQGYNEQFFGPGTRLTVL.

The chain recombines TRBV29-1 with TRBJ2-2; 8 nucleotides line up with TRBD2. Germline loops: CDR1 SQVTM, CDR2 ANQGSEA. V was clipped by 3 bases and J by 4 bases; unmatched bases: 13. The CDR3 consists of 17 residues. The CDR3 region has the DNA TGCAGCGTTGAGGGTTGGGGACTAGGTTCTGTCACCGGGGAGCTGTTTTTT. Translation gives CSVEGWGLGSVTGELFF.

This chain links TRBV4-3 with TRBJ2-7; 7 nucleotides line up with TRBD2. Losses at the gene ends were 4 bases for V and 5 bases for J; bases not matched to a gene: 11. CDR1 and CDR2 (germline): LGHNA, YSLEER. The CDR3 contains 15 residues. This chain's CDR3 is CASSPMRRENDEQYF. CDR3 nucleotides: TGCGCCAGCAGCCCCATGAGGCGGGAGAACGACGAGCAGTACTTC.

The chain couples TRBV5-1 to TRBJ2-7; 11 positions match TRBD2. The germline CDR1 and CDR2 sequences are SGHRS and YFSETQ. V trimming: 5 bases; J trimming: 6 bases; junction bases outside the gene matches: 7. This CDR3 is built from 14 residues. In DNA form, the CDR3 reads TGCGCCAGCAGAACCTGGGGGACTAGCGGCGAGCAGTACTTC. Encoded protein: CASRTWGTSGEQYF.

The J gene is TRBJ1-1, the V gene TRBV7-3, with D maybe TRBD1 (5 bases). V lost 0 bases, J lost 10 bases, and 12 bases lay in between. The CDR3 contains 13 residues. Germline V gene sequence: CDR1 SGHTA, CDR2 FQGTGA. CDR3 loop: CASSLTGQGGAFF. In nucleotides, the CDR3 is TGTGCCAGCAGCTTAACCGGTCAGGGTGGAGCTTTCTTT.

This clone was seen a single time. The DNA for the CDR3 is TGCGCCAGCAGCCCGGCGGACCCCCTTGGAAAACTGTTTTTT. Protein sequence: CASSPADPLGKLFF. The chain uses TRBV4-3 and TRBJ1-4; unclear D gene. Per germline, CDR1 LGHNA and CDR2 YSLEER. The CDR3 consists of 14 residues. V was shortened by 4 bases and J by 10 bases, with 16 bases between the two germline ends.

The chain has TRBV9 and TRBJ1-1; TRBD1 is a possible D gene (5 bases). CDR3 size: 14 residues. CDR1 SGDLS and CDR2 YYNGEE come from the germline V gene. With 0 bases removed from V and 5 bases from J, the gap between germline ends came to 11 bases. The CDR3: CASSVEPEGTEAFF. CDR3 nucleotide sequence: TGTGCCAGCAGCGTAGAGCCCGAGGGGACTGAAGCTTTCTTT.

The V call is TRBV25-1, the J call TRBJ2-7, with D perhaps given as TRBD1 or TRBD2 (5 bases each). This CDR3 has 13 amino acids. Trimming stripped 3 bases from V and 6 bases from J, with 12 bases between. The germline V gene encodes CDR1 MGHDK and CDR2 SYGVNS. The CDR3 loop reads CASSDPGTSEQYF. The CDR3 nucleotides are TGTGCCAGCAGTGACCCCGGGACGTCCGAGCAGTACTTC.

The CDR3 sequence is CASSEEGIGLFF. The CDR3 DNA is TGTGCCAGCAGTGAGGAGGGGATCGGACTGTTTTTT. The J gene is TRBJ1-4, the V gene TRBV2; D may be TRBD1 (5 bases). Trimming pared 3 bases from V and 13 bases from J, leaving 12 bases between. This CDR3 spans 12 amino acids. Germline loops: CDR1 SNHLY, CDR2 FYNNEI. Full variable domain (missing parts from reference TRBV2 and TRBJ1-4): EPEVTQTPSHQVTQMGQEVILRCVPISNHLYFYWYRQILGQKVEFLVSFYNNEISEKSEIFDDQFSVERPDGSNFTLKIRSTKLEDSAMYFCASSEEGIGLFFGSGTQLSVL.

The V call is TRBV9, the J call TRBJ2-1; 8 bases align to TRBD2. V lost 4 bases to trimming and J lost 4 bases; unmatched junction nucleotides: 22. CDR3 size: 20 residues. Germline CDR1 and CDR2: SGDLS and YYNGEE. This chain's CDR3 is CASSPRPGTSSGVGYNEQFF. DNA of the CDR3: TGTGCCAGCAGCCCCCGACCCGGGACTAGTAGTGGGGTGGGGTACAATGAGCAGTTCTTC.

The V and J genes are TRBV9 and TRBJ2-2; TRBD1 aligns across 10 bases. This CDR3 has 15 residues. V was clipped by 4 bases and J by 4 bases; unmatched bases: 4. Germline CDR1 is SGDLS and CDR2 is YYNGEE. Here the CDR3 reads CASSPRTGGTGELFF. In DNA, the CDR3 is TGTGCCAGCAGCCCCAGGACAGGGGGCACCGGGGAGCTGTTTTTT.

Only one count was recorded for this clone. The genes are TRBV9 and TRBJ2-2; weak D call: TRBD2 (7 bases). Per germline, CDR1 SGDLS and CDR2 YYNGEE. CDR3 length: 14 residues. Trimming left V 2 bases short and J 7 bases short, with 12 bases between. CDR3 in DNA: TGTGCCAGCAGCGTCCGGGGGGCGGACGGGGAGCTGTTTTTT. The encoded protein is CASSVRGADGELFF.

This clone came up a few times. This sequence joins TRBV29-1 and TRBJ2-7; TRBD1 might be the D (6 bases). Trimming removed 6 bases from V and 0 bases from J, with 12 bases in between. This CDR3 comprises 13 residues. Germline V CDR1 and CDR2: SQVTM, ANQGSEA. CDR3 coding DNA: TGCAGCGTGGACACAGGGAACTCCTACGAGCAGTACTTC. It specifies CSVDTGNSYEQYF.

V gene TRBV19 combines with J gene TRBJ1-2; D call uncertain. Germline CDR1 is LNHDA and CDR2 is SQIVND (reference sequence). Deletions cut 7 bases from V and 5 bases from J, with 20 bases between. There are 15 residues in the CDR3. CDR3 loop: CASTIAGEERYGYTF. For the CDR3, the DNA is TGTGCCAGTACCATTGCCGGGGAGGAGAGGTATGGCTACACCTTC. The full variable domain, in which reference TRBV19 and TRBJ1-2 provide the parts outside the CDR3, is DGGITQSPKYLFRKEGQNVTLSCEQNLNHDAMYWYRQDPGQGLRLIYYSQIVNDFQKGDIAEGYSVSREKKESFPLTVTSAQKNPTAFYLCASTIAGEERYGYTFGSGTRLTVV.

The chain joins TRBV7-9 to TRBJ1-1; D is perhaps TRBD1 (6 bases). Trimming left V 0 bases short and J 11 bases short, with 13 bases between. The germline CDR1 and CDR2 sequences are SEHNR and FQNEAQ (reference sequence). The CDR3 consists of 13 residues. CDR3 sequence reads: CASSLARGQTAFF. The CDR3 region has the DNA TGTGCCAGCAGCTTAGCGCGGGGACAAACGGCTTTCTTT.

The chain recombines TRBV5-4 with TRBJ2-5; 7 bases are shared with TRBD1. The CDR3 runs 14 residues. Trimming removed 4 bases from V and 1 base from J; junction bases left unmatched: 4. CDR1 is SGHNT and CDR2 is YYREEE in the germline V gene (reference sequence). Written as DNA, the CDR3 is TGTGCCAGCAGCATGAACAGGGGCCAAGAGACCCAGTACTTC. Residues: CASSMNRGQETQYF.

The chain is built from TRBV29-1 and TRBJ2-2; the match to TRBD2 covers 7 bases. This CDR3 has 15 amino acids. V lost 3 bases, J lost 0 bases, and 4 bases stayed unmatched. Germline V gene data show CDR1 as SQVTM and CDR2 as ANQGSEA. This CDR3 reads CSVDSGLANTGELFF. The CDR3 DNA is TGCAGCGTTGATAGCGGGCTCGCGAACACCGGGGAGCTGTTTTTT.

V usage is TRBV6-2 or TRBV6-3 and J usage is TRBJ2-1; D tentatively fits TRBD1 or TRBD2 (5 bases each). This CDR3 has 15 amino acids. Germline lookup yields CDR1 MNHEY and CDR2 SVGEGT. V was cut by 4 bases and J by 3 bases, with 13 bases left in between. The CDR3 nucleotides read TGTGCCAGCAGTTCCCCCGGGACCTACTACAATGAGCAGTTCTTC. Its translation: CASSSPGTYYNEQFF.

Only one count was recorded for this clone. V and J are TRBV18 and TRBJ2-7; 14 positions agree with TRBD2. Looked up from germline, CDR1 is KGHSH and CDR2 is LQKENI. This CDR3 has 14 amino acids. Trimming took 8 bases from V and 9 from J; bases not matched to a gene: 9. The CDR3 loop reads CASAWTSGRSVQYF. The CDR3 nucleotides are TGTGCCAGCGCCTGGACTAGCGGGAGGTCGGTGCAGTACTTC.

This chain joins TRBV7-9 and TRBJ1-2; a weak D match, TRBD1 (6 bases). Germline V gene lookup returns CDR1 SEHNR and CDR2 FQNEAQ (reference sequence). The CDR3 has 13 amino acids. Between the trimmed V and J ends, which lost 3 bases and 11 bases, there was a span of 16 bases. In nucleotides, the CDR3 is TGTGCCAGCAGCTTGGAAGGGGGTGTGGCGTACACCTTC. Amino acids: CASSLEGGVAYTF.

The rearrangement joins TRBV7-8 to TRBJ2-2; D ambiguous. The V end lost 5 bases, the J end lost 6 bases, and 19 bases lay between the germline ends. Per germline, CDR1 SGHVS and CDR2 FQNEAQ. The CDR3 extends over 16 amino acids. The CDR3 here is CASSKNRLGIAGELFF. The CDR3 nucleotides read TGTGCCAGCAGCAAGAATCGATTAGGGATCGCCGGGGAGCTGTTTTTT.

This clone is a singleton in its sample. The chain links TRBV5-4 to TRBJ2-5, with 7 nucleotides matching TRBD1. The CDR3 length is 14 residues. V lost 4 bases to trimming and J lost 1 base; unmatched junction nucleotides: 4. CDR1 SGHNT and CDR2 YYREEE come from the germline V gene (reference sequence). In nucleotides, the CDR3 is TGTGCCAGCAGCACAGGGGAACGCCAAGAGACCCAGTACTTC. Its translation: CASSTGERQETQYF.

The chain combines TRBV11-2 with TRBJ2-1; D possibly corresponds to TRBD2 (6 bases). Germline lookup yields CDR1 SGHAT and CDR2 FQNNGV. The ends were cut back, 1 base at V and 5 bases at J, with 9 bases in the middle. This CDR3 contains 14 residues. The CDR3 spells CASSLAGVHNEQFF. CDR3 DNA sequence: TGTGCCAGCAGCTTAGCGGGGGTTCACAATGAGCAGTTCTTC.

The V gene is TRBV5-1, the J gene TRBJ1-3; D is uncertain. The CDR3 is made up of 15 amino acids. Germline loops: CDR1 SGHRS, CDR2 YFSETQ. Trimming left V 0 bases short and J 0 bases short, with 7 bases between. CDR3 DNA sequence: TGCGCCAGCAGCTTGGCGAGGGCCTCTGGAAACACCATATATTTT. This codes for CASSLARASGNTIYF.

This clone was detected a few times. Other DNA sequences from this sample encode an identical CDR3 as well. CDR3 region: CASSLEETQYF. The CDR3 bases are TGCGCCAGCAGCTTGGAGGAGACCCAGTACTTC. The chain joins TRBV5-1 to TRBJ2-5, with unresolved D. Germline loops: CDR1 SGHRS, CDR2 YFSETQ. This CDR3 is built from 11 residues. V was trimmed by 0 bases and J by 5 bases, leaving 2 bases between them.

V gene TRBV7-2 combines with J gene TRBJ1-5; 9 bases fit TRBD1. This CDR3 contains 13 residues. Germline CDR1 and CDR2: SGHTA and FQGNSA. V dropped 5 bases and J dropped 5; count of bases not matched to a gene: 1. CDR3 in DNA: TGTGCCAGCAGCCGACAGGGGGATCAGCCCCAGCATTTT. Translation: CASSRQGDQPQHF.